This TCR beta chain derives from a study of CD8+CD57+ T cells in acquired aplastic anemia. In the study overall: DNA recovered from sorted CD4+ and CD8+ cells had a mean of approximately 3 ug.

The sample holds a few counts of this clonotype. Its antigen is not identified. Trimming left V 0 bases short and J 7 bases short, with 5 bases between. CDR1 is SGDLS and CDR2 is YYNGEE in the germline V gene. The CDR3 length is 13 residues. Investigators profiled TCR beta VDJ and CDR3 from genomic DNA template. TCRdb reanalysed the reads using MiXCR and keeps one entry per CDR3 protein. The sample shows roughly 290,000 distinct CDR3 sequences, 50% to 65% of them seen only once. Study-wide results and caveats: Any difference that existed in CD8+ Simpson's diversity between patients and controls was not significant. Some 27 CD8+ CDR3 sequences were shared between patients and controls.

Individuals selected for sequencing had exhibited CD8+CD57+ cell expansion on flow cytometry. The material sequenced was sorted CD4+, CD8+, or CD8+CD57+ T cells (not recorded which) from PBMCs. This receptor was taken from a human donor with aplastic anemia. The chain employs TRBV9 and TRBJ1-6; D is unclear. CDR3 sequence reads: CASSVERNSPLHF. The CDR3 DNA sequence: TGTGCCAGCAGCGTAGAGCGGAATTCACCCCTCCACTTT.